Sequencing of this T cell receptor beta chain was carried out in a study of T cell changes during pregnancy in multiple sclerosis. Profiling relied on immunoSEQ multiplex PCR, and the TCRdb table lists in-frame clones only, not all of them. The sample lists tens of thousands of clones, 94% occurring once. Germline CDR1 reads SGHAT; CDR2 reads FQNNGV. The CDR3 consists of 15 residues. With V trimmed by 5 bases and J by 9 bases, 11 bases remained unmatched. This clonotype was sampled from a female donor with multiple sclerosis, enrolled in a pregnancy study. This material consisted of CD4+ T cells from peripheral blood mononuclear cells, taken in the second trimester of pregnancy. This rearrangement joins TRBV11-2 to TRBJ1-5; 9 nucleotides line up with TRBD1. CDR3 sequence: CASSGTGLGYGPQHF. In nucleotides, the CDR3 is TGTGCCAGCAGCGGGACAGGGTTGGGTTACGGGCCCCAGCATTTT.